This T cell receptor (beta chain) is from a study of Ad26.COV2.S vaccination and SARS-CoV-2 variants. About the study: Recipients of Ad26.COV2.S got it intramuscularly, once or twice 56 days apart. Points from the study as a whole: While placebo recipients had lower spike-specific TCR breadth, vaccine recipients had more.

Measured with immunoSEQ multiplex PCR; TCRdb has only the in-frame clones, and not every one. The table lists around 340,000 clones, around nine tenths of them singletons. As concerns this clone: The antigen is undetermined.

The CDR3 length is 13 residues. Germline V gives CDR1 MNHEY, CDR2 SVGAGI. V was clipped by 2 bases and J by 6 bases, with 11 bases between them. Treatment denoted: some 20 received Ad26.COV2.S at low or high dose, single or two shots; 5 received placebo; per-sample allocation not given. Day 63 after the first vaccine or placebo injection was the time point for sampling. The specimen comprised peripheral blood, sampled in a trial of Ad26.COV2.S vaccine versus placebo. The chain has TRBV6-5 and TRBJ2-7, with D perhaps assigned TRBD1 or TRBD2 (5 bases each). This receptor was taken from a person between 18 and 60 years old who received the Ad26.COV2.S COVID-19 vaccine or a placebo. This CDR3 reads CASSYAGTFEQYF. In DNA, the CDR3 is TGTGCCAGCAGTTACGCCGGGACCTTCGAGCAGTACTTC.